Each of the 30 T cell receptor beta chains below was sequenced from the same sample in a study of shared clonotypes between healthy human individuals. Sequencing was performed with immunoSEQ multiplex PCR; in TCRdb, only in-frame clones are kept and a portion is missing. The data show 1.6 million or so clones, 98% to 99% seen once. The sample consisted of naive CD4+ T cells sorted from blood. Subset of the sample: CD45RA+ positively selected. All receptors come from a man aged 25-45 years in good health.

The chain is built from TRBV6-5 and TRBJ1-2, with a tentative D call TRBD1 (5 bases). The CDR3 has 13 amino acids. Germline V gene sequence: CDR1 MNHEY, CDR2 SVGAGI. Deletions cut 4 bases from V and 8 bases from J, with 14 bases between. CDR3 sequence reads: CASSWGRGGGYTF. DNA of the CDR3: TGTGCCAGCAGTTGGGGGAGGGGAGGAGGCTACACCTTC.

Only one count was recorded for this clone. This chain uses TRBV28 with TRBJ2-1; weak D call: TRBD2 (5 bases). This CDR3 is 16 amino acids long. Germline CDR1 is MDHEN and CDR2 is SYDVKM. Trimming left V 6 bases short and J 3 bases short, with 18 bases between. This CDR3 is CASRDLDWGSYNEQFF. CDR3 DNA sequence: TGTGCCAGCAGAGACTTGGACTGGGGAAGCTACAATGAGCAGTTCTTC.

The V and J genes are TRBV19 and TRBJ2-1; possible D gene TRBD2, 6 bases. The CDR3 length is 15 residues. CDR1 LNHDA and CDR2 SQIVND come from the germline V gene (reference sequence). Trimming cost V 2 bases and J 7 bases, with 15 bases left between them. CDR3 amino acids: CASSITSLANNEQFF. For the CDR3, the DNA is TGTGCCAGTAGTATAACTAGCCTAGCCAATAATGAGCAGTTCTTC.

V gene TRBV11-1 combines with J gene TRBJ2-3; D is uncertain. With 4 bases removed from V and 3 bases from J, the gap between germline ends came to 5 bases. CDR1 and CDR2 from the germline V gene are SGHAT and FQDESV (reference sequence). The CDR3 has 12 amino acids. CDR3 loop: CASSSGTDTQYF. The CDR3 DNA is TGTGCCAGCAGCTCCGGGACAGATACGCAGTATTTT.

V gene TRBV2 combines with J gene TRBJ1-1, with TRBD1 as a possible D gene (6 bases). Germline V gene lookup returns CDR1 SNHLY and CDR2 FYNNEI. CDR3 length: 15 amino acids. V was shortened by 6 bases and J by 4 bases, with 18 bases between the two germline ends. The CDR3 sequence: CASSENGQWGTEAFF. CDR3 sequence (DNA): TGTGCCAGCAGCGAAAATGGACAGTGGGGCACTGAAGCTTTCTTT.

V gene TRBV7-9 combines with J gene TRBJ2-7, with D possibly TRBD2 on 6 matching bases. V lost 8 bases and J lost 3, with 17 bases in between. Germline V gene lookup returns CDR1 SEHNR and CDR2 FQNEAQ (reference sequence). This CDR3 region has 14 residues. The CDR3 protein is CASAPTGVIYEQYF. The CDR3 DNA follows: TGTGCCAGCGCCCCAACGGGAGTGATCTACGAGCAGTACTTC.

This clone came up once. The chain combines TRBV5-4 with TRBJ1-2; D unclear. Germline assignment: CDR1 SGHNT and CDR2 YYREEE (reference sequence). The V and J ends lost 4 bases and 4 bases respectively, with 17 bases between them. The CDR3 sequence is 15 residues long. CDR3 in amino acids: CASSHSYSDGYGYTF. The CDR3 DNA follows: TGTGCCAGCAGCCATTCTTACTCGGACGGCTATGGCTACACCTTC.

The chain joins TRBV19 to TRBJ2-7, with 8 bases matching TRBD1. Germline-derived CDR1 and CDR2 are LNHDA and SQIVND (reference sequence). This CDR3 has 17 amino acids. V shed 1 base and J 2 bases; nucleotides not matched to a gene: 10. The CDR3 loop is CASSIVGNRGSTYEQYF. For the CDR3, the DNA is TGTGCCAGTAGTATAGTAGGCAACAGGGGGTCCACCTACGAGCAGTACTTC.

This chain joins TRBV25-1 and TRBJ1-5; no clear D gene. CDR1 and CDR2 (germline): MGHDK, SYGVNS. The CDR3 is made up of 11 amino acids. CDR3 residues: CEPGWGQPQHF. The CDR3 coding sequence is TGTGAACCAGGTTGGGGTCAGCCCCAGCATTTT.

The J gene is TRBJ2-5, the V gene TRBV5-1; no definite D call. This CDR3 is 12 amino acids long. V lost 2 bases, J lost 5 bases, and 7 bases lay in between. The germline V gene encodes CDR1 SGHRS and CDR2 YFSETQ. CDR3 coding DNA: TGCGCCAGCAGCTTCCCTCTGGAGACCCAGTACTTC. It is translated as CASSFPLETQYF.

This clone was counted a single time. Other DNA sequences from this sample encode an identical CDR3 as well. This chain connects TRBV6-1 to TRBJ2-1; 9 bases align to TRBD2. The germline V gene has CDR1 MNHNS and CDR2 SASEGT. This CDR3 is built from 15 residues. With V trimmed by 4 bases and J by 0 bases, 1 base remained unmatched. The CDR3 loop is CASSGSGSSYNEQFF. The CDR3 DNA is TGTGCCAGCAGTGGTAGCGGGAGCTCCTACAATGAGCAGTTCTTC.

The gene calls are TRBV6-5 and TRBJ2-1, with TRBD2 matching over 7 bases. The germline V gene has CDR1 MNHEY and CDR2 SVGAGI. This CDR3 spans 15 amino acids. V was clipped by 6 bases and J by 8 bases; unmatched bases: 13. CDR3 amino acids: CASRQSGGGNHEQFF. The CDR3 region has the DNA TGTGCCAGCAGACAATCGGGGGGAGGGAACCATGAGCAGTTCTTC.

The rearrangement joins TRBV7-8 to TRBJ1-3; D remains unclear. Germline-derived CDR1 and CDR2 are SGHVS and FQNEAQ. With 1 base removed from V and 5 bases from J, the gap between germline ends came to 12 bases. The CDR3 loop spans 15 amino acids. The CDR3 sequence: CASSLGAGLRNTIYF. The CDR3 nucleotides read TGTGCCAGCAGCTTAGGGGCAGGTCTTCGAAACACCATATATTTT.

This clone was picked up one time. The V and J genes are TRBV27 and TRBJ2-7, with D tentatively TRBD1 or TRBD2 (5 bases each). There are 14 residues in the CDR3. Germline V CDR1 and CDR2: MNHEY, SMNVEV (reference sequence). The ends were cut back, 8 bases at V and 3 bases at J, with 17 bases in the middle. Here the CDR3 reads CASGFGGSIYEQYF. CDR3 coding DNA: TGTGCCAGCGGCTTTGGGGGTTCCATCTACGAGCAGTACTTC.

J is TRBJ1-5 and V is TRBV28, with unresolved D. Germline-derived CDR1 and CDR2 are MDHEN and SYDVKM. The CDR3 runs to 12 residues. Trimming pared 5 bases from V and 5 bases from J, leaving 7 bases between. This CDR3 reads CASSPSHQPQHF. The CDR3, as DNA: TGTGCCAGCAGTCCCTCGCATCAGCCCCAGCATTTT.

The chain employs TRBV20-1 and TRBJ2-7; D uncertain. The CDR3 covers 11 residues. Trimming cost V 1 base and J 8 bases, with 9 bases left between them. Germline V gene lookup returns CDR1 DFQATT and CDR2 SNEGSKA (reference sequence). DNA for the CDR3: TGCAGTGCTAGAGCAAAGTCCCAGCAGTACTTC. As protein: CSARAKSQQYF.

The chain has TRBV19 and TRBJ1-3; no definite D call. V lost 9 bases, J lost 0 bases, and 6 bases lay in between. This CDR3 has 12 residues. The germline CDR1 and CDR2 sequences are LNHDA and SQIVND (reference sequence). CDR3 bases: TGTGCCAGCATTGGCTCTGGAAACACCATATATTTT. This gives the protein CASIGSGNTIYF.

The chain is built from TRBV7-9 and TRBJ2-7; 7 bases align to TRBD2. Germline CDR1 and CDR2: SEHNR and FQNEAQ (reference sequence). Trimming at V came to 1 base and at J to 0 bases, leaving 3 bases not matched to a gene. The CDR3 is made up of 15 amino acids. The CDR3 DNA reads as TGTGCCAGCAGCTTAGGGCCTAGCGGCTCCTACGAGCAGTACTTC. The encoded protein is CASSLGPSGSYEQYF.

V usage is TRBV6-1 and J usage is TRBJ2-7; 8 nucleotides match TRBD1. Germline CDR1 MNHNS, CDR2 SASEGT. The V gene end was trimmed by 6 bases and the J gene end by 3 bases; junction bases not matched to a gene: 7. The CDR3 loop spans 14 amino acids. The CDR3 nucleotides are TGTGCCAGCAGGACGACAGGGGATAGCTACGAGCAGTACTTC. It translates to CASRTTGDSYEQYF.

Note on this clone: The sample carries other DNA sequences with the same CDR3. The V call is TRBV28, the J call TRBJ2-3; 12 bases align to TRBD2. Germline CDR1 MDHEN, CDR2 SYDVKM. Trimming removed 2 bases from V and 3 bases from J; junction bases left unmatched: 0. CDR3 length: 15 residues. DNA for the CDR3: TGTGCCAGCAGTTTAGGGACTAGCGGGACAGATACGCAGTATTTT. It codes for CASSLGTSGTDTQYF.

This clone was counted once. J is TRBJ2-5 and V is TRBV10-1, with D tentatively TRBD2 (5 bases). V was clipped by 2 bases and J by 5 bases, with 15 bases between them. CDR1 is WNHNN, CDR2 SYGVQD, per germline (reference sequence). The CDR3 extends over 15 amino acids. In DNA, the CDR3 is TGCGCCAGCAGTGAGAACCGTAGGACTGTGGAGACCCAGTACTTC. It yields the protein CASSENRRTVETQYF.

J is TRBJ2-2 and V is TRBV19; tentatively, D is TRBD1 or TRBD2 (5 bases each). The V and J ends lost 2 bases and 8 bases respectively, with 18 bases between them. The germline CDR1 and CDR2 sequences are LNHDA and SQIVND (reference sequence). The CDR3 has 16 residues. CDR3 residues: CASSILQATGFGELFF. The DNA of the CDR3 is TGTGCCAGTAGTATACTACAGGCCACGGGGTTTGGGGAGCTGTTTTTT.

The V gene is TRBV2, the J gene TRBJ2-5; TRBD1 is a possible D gene (5 bases). This CDR3 comprises 13 residues. Germline values: CDR1 SNHLY, CDR2 FYNNEI. Trimming removed 4 bases at V and 3 bases at J, with 9 bases between. CDR3 nucleotides: TGTGCCAGCAGTGGACAGCCGGAAGAGACCCAGTACTTC. It translates to CASSGQPEETQYF.

The chain recombines TRBV11-2 with TRBJ2-1, with D possibly TRBD1 on 6 matching bases. CDR3 length equals 14 residues. The germline V gene encodes CDR1 SGHAT and CDR2 FQNNGV. The V end lost 3 bases, the J end lost 4 bases, and 10 bases lay between the germline ends. This chain's CDR3 is CASSLAQGYNEQFF. For the CDR3, the DNA is TGTGCCAGCAGCTTGGCCCAGGGGTACAATGAGCAGTTCTTC.

The chain links TRBV18 to TRBJ2-1; TRBD1 aligns across 7 bases. The V gene end was trimmed by 2 bases and the J gene end by 3 bases; junction bases not matched to a gene: 7. The CDR3 is 16 amino acids. Germline V gene lookup returns CDR1 KGHSH and CDR2 LQKENI. The CDR3 reads CASSPLQGLGYNEQFF. Written as DNA, the CDR3 is TGTGCCAGCTCACCATTACAGGGGCTCGGCTACAATGAGCAGTTCTTC.

The rearrangement links TRBV28 to TRBJ2-1; TRBD1 matches 7 bases. CDR3 length equals 13 residues. Per germline, CDR1 MDHEN and CDR2 SYDVKM. V lost 3 bases and J lost 7; bases outside the gene matches: 3. As DNA, the CDR3 is TGTGCCAGCAGTTTGACAGGGCGGAATGAGCAGTTCTTC. Its translation: CASSLTGRNEQFF.

The rearrangement joins TRBV10-2 to TRBJ1-1; 7 bases line up with TRBD1. V lost 10 bases, J lost 5 bases, and 16 bases stayed unmatched. Germline loops: CDR1 WSHSY, CDR2 SAAADI. The CDR3 has 15 residues. For the CDR3, the DNA is TGCGCCACCCGGGAAGAGACAGGGACGAATACTGAAGCTTTCTTT. This encodes CATREETGTNTEAFF.

The chain employs TRBV10-1 and TRBJ2-7, with TRBD2 identical over 7 bases. This CDR3 contains 14 residues. Trimming at V came to 6 bases and at J to 3 bases, leaving 8 bases not matched to a gene. Germline V CDR1 and CDR2: WNHNN, SYGVQD (reference sequence). The CDR3 DNA reads TGCGCCAGCAGCGCTGGGGGGGACGACTACGAGCAGTACTTC. It specifies CASSAGGDDYEQYF.

The CDR3 DNA sequence: TGTGCCATCAGTGAGCCAGAAGGAGGAATAGAGGGAGAGACCCAGTACTTC. Its translation: CAISEPEGGIEGETQYF. The J gene is TRBJ2-5, the V gene TRBV10-3; a weak D match, TRBD2 (5 bases). This CDR3 spans 17 amino acids. Trimming took 2 bases from V and 4 from J, leaving 20 bases between them. Germline CDR1 reads ENHRY; CDR2 reads SYGVKD.

The chain has TRBV7-9 and TRBJ1-4; 7 nucleotides align to TRBD1. The trim removed 3 bases at V and 7 bases at J, leaving 5 bases unmatched. The CDR3 is 14 amino acids. Germline values: CDR1 SEHNR, CDR2 FQNEAQ (reference sequence). The CDR3, as DNA: TGTGCCAGCAGCTTCGGACAGGTCTCTGAAAAACTGTTTTTT. Its protein is CASSFGQVSEKLFF.